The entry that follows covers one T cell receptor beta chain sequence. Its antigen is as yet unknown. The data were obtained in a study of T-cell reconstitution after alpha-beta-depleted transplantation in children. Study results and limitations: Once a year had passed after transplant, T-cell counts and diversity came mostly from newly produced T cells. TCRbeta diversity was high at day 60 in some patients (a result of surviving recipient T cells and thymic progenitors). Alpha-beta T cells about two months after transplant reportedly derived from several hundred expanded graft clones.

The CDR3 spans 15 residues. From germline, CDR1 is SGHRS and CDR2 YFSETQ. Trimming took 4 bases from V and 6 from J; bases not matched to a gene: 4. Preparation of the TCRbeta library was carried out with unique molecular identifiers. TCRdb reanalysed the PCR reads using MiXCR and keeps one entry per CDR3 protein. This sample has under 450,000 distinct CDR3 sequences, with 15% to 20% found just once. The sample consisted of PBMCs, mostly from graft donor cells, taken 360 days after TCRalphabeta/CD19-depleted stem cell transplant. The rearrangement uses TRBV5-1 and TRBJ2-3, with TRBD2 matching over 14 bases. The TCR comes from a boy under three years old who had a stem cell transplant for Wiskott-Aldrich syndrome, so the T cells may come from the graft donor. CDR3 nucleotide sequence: TGCGCCAGCAGCGGACTAGCGGGGGGAGGGGATACGCAGTATTTT. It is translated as CASSGLAGGGDTQYF.